The 3 T cell receptor beta chains presented below share a single source sample, sequenced in a study of read filtering for tumor transcriptome and immune sequencing. This library used about 360 ng RNA and molecular barcoded adaptors spanning alpha/delta and beta/gamma chains. Each CDR3 protein gets one entry after TCRdb re-called the reads with MiXCR. This table holds about 130,000 distinct CDR3 sequences, less than 15% found once. Sequencing used a population of CD138-negative cells sorted from bone marrow. These TCRs come from a donor at least 40 years old with multiple myeloma.

The gene calls are TRBV4-1 and TRBJ2-5; 9 bases fit TRBD2. The junction had 4 bases not matched to a gene; V was cut back by 0 bases and J by 5 bases. CDR3 length equals 15 residues. The V gene's germline CDR1 is MGHRA and CDR2 YSYEKL. Here the CDR3 DNA reads TGCGCCAGCAGCCAAGAGCTAGCGGGATTGGAGACCCAGTACTTC. This translates into CASSQELAGLETQYF.

This clonotype was seen only a few times. Its ends do not fully match the called genes, so a read error is possible. The chain is built from TRBV27 and TRBJ2-5; the match to TRBD1 covers 10 bases. The CDR3 consists of 15 residues. Germline CDR1 and CDR2: MNHEY and SMNVEV (reference sequence). The CDR3 coding sequence is TGTGCCAGCAGTATAGGACAGGGGGGTCGGGAGACCCGGTACTTC. Translating it yields CASSIGQGGRETRYF.

A word on this clonotype: This likely came from a read error, as a far larger clone is one base away. This chain links TRBV7-6 with TRBJ2-1; possible D gene TRBD2, 6 bases. In germline, CDR1 is SGHVS, CDR2 FNYEAQ. The CDR3 spans 16 residues. CDR3 residues: CASSLNSASAYNEQLF. As DNA, the CDR3 is TGTGCCAGCAGCTTAAACTCCGCTAGCGCCTACAATGAGCAGCTCTTC.